This T cell receptor (beta chain) was recorded in a study of shared clonotypes between healthy human individuals. As for this clone: Its antigen is still unknown.

Authors' analysis steps: ImmunoSEQ only sent back junction sequences with no quality scores, so filtering was done differently. Only in-frame clones appear in the TCRdb table, and some are missing; sequencing was by immunoSEQ multiplex PCR. The DNA gave D and trimming, while V, J and clone size come from that table. The sample lists about 2.3 million clones; roughly 92% were seen once. All the donors were Caucasian adults who lived in Nashville, Tennessee. Study outcomes and limitations: Represented genetic and exposure-history diversity was restricted by having few donors.

The V segment lost 6 bases and the J segment 3 bases; nucleotides outside the gene matches: 16. Looked up from germline, CDR1 is MNHEY and CDR2 is SMNVEV (reference sequence). The CDR3 consists of 19 residues. V and J are TRBV27 and TRBJ2-1; 11 bases align to TRBD1. Sample: naive CD4+ T cells from PBMCs. The subset here: CD45RA+ positively selected. The receptor's source is a man between 18 and 35 years old in good health. Some clones in this sample may be carry-over from other donors' samples. The CDR3 DNA is TGTGCCAGCAGGTCAGGGACAGGGGGGAGCGGGAGGCTCTACAATGAGCAGTTCTTC. Protein: CASRSGTGGSGRLYNEQFF.